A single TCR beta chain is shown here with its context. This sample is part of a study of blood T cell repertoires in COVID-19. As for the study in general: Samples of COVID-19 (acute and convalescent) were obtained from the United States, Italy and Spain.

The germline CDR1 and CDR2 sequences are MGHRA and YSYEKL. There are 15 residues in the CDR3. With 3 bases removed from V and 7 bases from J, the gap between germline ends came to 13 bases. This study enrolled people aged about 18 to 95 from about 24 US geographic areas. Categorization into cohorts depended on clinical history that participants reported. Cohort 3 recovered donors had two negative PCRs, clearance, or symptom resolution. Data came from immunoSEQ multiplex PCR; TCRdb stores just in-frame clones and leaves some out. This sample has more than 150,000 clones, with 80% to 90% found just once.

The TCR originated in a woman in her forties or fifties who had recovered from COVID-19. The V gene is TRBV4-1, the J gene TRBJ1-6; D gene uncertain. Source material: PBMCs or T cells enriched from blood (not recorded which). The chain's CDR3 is CASSQWRTDNSPLHF. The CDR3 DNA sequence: TGCGCCAGCAGCCAGTGGAGGACGGACAATTCACCCCTCCACTTT.